This TCR beta chain was captured by sequencing in a study of blood T cell repertoires in COVID-19. Sequenced by immunoSEQ multiplex PCR; TCRdb stores in-frame clones only, minus some. The data contain 100,000 to 150,000 clones, roughly 89% of them seen just once; the ten biggest clones take up more than 3.5%. Sequenced sample: peripheral blood. The sequence was obtained from a man aged 55-75 years with COVID-19, enrolled during active disease.

CDR3: CASSPSTLGTVLNTEAFF. The CDR3 DNA is TGTGCCAGCTCACCCTCTACTCTCGGGACAGTCCTGAACACTGAAGCTTTCTTT. The V call is TRBV18, the J call TRBJ1-1; TRBD1 matches 7 bases. CDR1 is KGHSH and CDR2 is LQKENI in the germline V gene. The V and J ends lost 3 bases and 0 bases, in that order; junction bases with no gene match: 13. The CDR3 length is 18 residues. Drawing the rest from reference TRBV18 and TRBJ1-1, the complete variable domain is NAGVMQNPRHLVRRRGQEARLRCSPMKGHSHVYWYRQLPEEGLKFMVYLQKENIIDESGMPKERFSAEFPKEGPSILRIQQVVRGDSAAYFCASSPSTLGTVLNTEAFFGQGTRLTVV.